These 5 T cell receptor beta chains were all obtained from the same sample, sequenced in a study of blood T cell repertoires in COVID-19 (dated by TCRdb to about 2020). Libraries were constructed by the immunoSEQ multiplex PCR assay. Held by TCRdb, this immuneACCESS table contains in-frame sequences only and omits some clones. Under half of the omission traces to an unresolved V gene where checked; the cause of the rest is unknown. This sample holds approximately 310,000 clones; 85% were observed only once. The top ten clonotypes cover around 2% of the sample. The sequenced sample consisted of PBMCs or T cells enriched from blood (not recorded which). The receptors shown here come from a woman aged 25 to 45 who had been exposed to COVID-19.

The chain carries TRBV7-2 and TRBJ2-2; no reliable D call. V was clipped by 5 bases and J by 1 base, with 8 bases between them. The CDR3 sequence is 14 residues long. Germline lookup yields CDR1 SGHTA and CDR2 FQGNSA. CDR3 DNA: TGTGCCAGCAGCAATTACAAGAACACCGGGGAGCTGTTTTTT. It specifies CASSNYKNTGELFF.

This clone was observed a single time. This chain connects TRBV28 to TRBJ1-5; no clear D gene. The V end was cut by 3 bases, the J end by 4 bases, with 10 bases between. Germline loops: CDR1 MDHEN, CDR2 SYDVKM. The CDR3 contains 14 residues. The CDR3 protein is CASSLAPSNQPQHF. The DNA for the CDR3 is TGTGCCAGCAGTTTGGCCCCCTCAAATCAGCCCCAGCATTTT.

J is TRBJ2-7 and V is TRBV25-1; D is ambiguous. Trimming removed 5 bases at V and 7 bases at J, with 15 bases between. The CDR3 loop spans 13 amino acids. CDR1 is MGHDK, CDR2 SYGVNS, per germline. The CDR3, as DNA: TGTGCCAGCAGTCCGCGTCGGTTCGCGGAGCAGTACTTC. Translated: CASSPRRFAEQYF.

The J gene is TRBJ1-4, the V gene TRBV2, with D possibly being TRBD1 (6 bases). Germline V gene lookup returns CDR1 SNHLY and CDR2 FYNNEI. V lost 5 bases, J lost 4 bases, and 11 bases lay in between. This CDR3 spans 14 amino acids. In nucleotides, the CDR3 is TGTGCCAGCAGTTTACAGGGCTATAATGAAAAACTGTTTTTT. It is translated as CASSLQGYNEKLFF.

The chain is built from TRBV5-5 and TRBJ1-1; TRBD1 aligns across 7 bases. With 0 bases clipped from V and 4 bases from J, the junction kept 12 bases outside the gene matches. The length of the CDR3 is 17 residues. In germline, CDR1 is SGHKS, CDR2 YYEKEE (reference sequence). CDR3 nucleotide sequence: TGTGCCAGCAGCTTGGTAAGGGGGCCAGGGGGAGGCACTGAAGCTTTCTTT. Its translation is CASSLVRGPGGGTEAFF.